Sequencing of this T cell receptor (beta chain) was carried out in a study of blood T cell repertoires in COVID-19. Study overall: T cells, B-cell-depleted T cells, or PBMCs supplied cDNA or gDNA.

Clones were sequenced by immunoSEQ multiplex PCR, and TCRdb holds only the in-frame ones, with some missing. This table holds hundreds of thousands of clones, 70% to 90% found once. V was pared by 6 bases and J by 9 bases, with 3 bases of the junction left unmatched. The germline CDR1 and CDR2 sequences are WSHSY and SAAADI. The length of the CDR3 is 13 residues. The chain carries TRBV10-2 and TRBJ2-1; 12 nucleotides match TRBD2. The clonotype originates from a woman younger than 35 with acute COVID-19. Specimen: PBMCs or T cells enriched from blood (not recorded which). The CDR3 here is CASRTSGSFEQFF. Written as DNA, the CDR3 is TGCGCCAGCAGGACTAGCGGGAGTTTTGAGCAGTTCTTC.